This entry lists 8 T cell receptor beta chains sequenced from one sample in a study of blood T cells in healthy people across ages. Then a second PCR, running roughly 7 to 11 cycles, was carried out with a sample-barcoded 5' primer and a J-beta primer mix. Using its own MiXCR run on the 5' RACE reads, TCRdb lists one record per CDR3 protein. In the table there are around 1.1 million distinct CDR3 sequences, about two fifths of which are singletons. The specimen was blood. Receptors originate from a man aged 18 to 35 in good health.

The chain uses TRBV7-9 and TRBJ1-1; 10 bases are shared with TRBD1. This CDR3 is built from 16 residues. The germline CDR1 and CDR2 sequences are SEHNR and FQNEAQ (reference sequence). The junction had 8 bases not matched to a gene; V was cut back by 3 bases and J by 4 bases. The CDR3 DNA reads TGTGCCAGCAGCTTGAGGGACAGGGGTCGAGGCACTGAAGCTTTCTTT. Its translation is CASSLRDRGRGTEAFF.

This chain connects TRBV28 to TRBJ2-1; a weak D match, TRBD1 (5 bases). This CDR3 contains 16 residues. CDR1 MDHEN and CDR2 SYDVKM come from the germline V gene. Trimming shortened V by 8 bases and J by 8 bases, and 25 bases separated the two germline ends. This chain's CDR3 is CASSLHAREFPYEQFF. CDR3 nucleotides: TGTGCCAGCTCCCTACACGCCAGGGAATTTCCCTATGAGCAGTTCTTC. The entire variable domain, with the rest obtained from reference TRBV28 and TRBJ2-1, is as follows: DVKVTQSSRYLVKRTGEKVFLECVQDMDHENMFWYRQDPGLGLRLIYFSYDVKMKEKGDIPEGYSVSREKKERFSLILESASTNQTSMYLCASSLHAREFPYEQFFGPGTRLTVL.

Here the CDR3 reads CASSPGIYSNQPQHF. In DNA form, the CDR3 reads TGCGCCAGCAGCCCAGGTATCTATAGCAATCAGCCCCAGCATTTT. The V gene is TRBV4-3, the J gene TRBJ1-5; D unclear. The CDR3 consists of 15 residues. Trimming took off 4 bases at V and 0 bases at J, with 10 bases between the two ends. The germline CDR1 and CDR2 sequences are LGHNA and YSLEER.

The chain is built from TRBV7-9 and TRBJ1-4; D possibly corresponds to TRBD1 (5 bases). Germline CDR1 is SEHNR and CDR2 is FQNEAQ (reference sequence). V lost 7 bases to trimming and J lost 5 bases, with 11 bases between them. CDR3 length: 13 amino acids. The CDR3, as DNA: TGTGCCAGCACCCAACAGGAGAATGAAAAACTGTTTTTT. This sequence encodes CASTQQENEKLFF.

In its sample, this clonotype was seen a few times. This chain connects TRBV14 to TRBJ2-3; 7 nucleotides line up with TRBD1. Germline lookup yields CDR1 SGHDN and CDR2 FVKESK. V lost 5 bases to trimming and J lost 2 bases; unmatched junction nucleotides: 10. This CDR3 comprises 16 residues. The CDR3 reads CASSERQGLFTDTQYF. CDR3 DNA sequence: TGTGCCAGCAGCGAAAGACAGGGCCTCTTCACAGATACGCAGTATTTT.

The V and J genes are TRBV7-2 and TRBJ2-1; 14 bases are shared with TRBD2. The V gene's germline CDR1 is SGHTA and CDR2 FQGNSA. Trimming took 5 bases from V and 4 from J; bases not matched to a gene: 4. The CDR3 covers 16 residues. The CDR3 nucleotides are TGTGCCAGCAGCCGGACTAGCGGGAGGTATTACAATGAGCAGTTCTTC. It codes for CASSRTSGRYYNEQFF.

V and J are TRBV4-2 and TRBJ1-2; maybe TRBD1 (5 bases). Per germline, CDR1 LGHNA and CDR2 YNFKEQ. The V and J ends lost 4 bases and 0 bases respectively, with 18 bases between them. CDR3 length: 17 residues. The CDR3 DNA is TGTGCCAGCAGCCGCGAGACAGAACCACTACCTAACTATGGCTACACCTTC. As protein: CASSRETEPLPNYGYTF.

J is TRBJ1-1 and V is TRBV4-1, with 8 positions matching TRBD1. CDR3 length: 15 amino acids. CDR1 and CDR2 from the germline V gene are MGHRA and YSYEKL. V was pared by 1 base and J by 8 bases, with 9 bases of the junction left unmatched. CDR3 bases: TGCGCCAGCAGCCAAGGGACAGGGTTTCGTTGGGAAGCTTTCTTT. It specifies CASSQGTGFRWEAFF.